This TCR beta chain appears in the sequencing data of a study of T-cell memory formation after mild COVID-19. As regards this clonotype: What it binds is unknown.

TCRdb redid the calling of the 5' RACE reads with MiXCR, one entry per CDR3 protein. The profile shows approximately 260,000 distinct CDR3 sequences, roughly 15% of them singletons. Points from the study as a whole: Clones from the second wave (peaking day 37) had unconfirmed SARS-CoV-2 specificity. Some SARS-CoV-2-responding clones were already detected in memory before infection.

The ends were cut back, 7 bases at V and 3 bases at J, with 14 bases in the middle. Germline loops: CDR1 MNHEY, CDR2 SVGEGT. CDR3 length: 14 residues. The material sequenced was PBMCs or a T cell subset sorted from them (not recorded which). This rearrangement joins TRBV6-2 or TRBV6-3 to TRBJ2-3; unclear D gene. The sequence was obtained from a man between 18 and 35 years old who had mild COVID-19 (a few samples of this study predate the infection). Cell type and time point are not known. CDR3 DNA: TGTGCCAGCAATCACGGGTACACGACAGATACGCAGTATTTT. The encoded protein is CASNHGYTTDTQYF.